This TCR beta chain appears in the sequencing data of a study of CD8 T cells in Susac syndrome. This CDR3 is built from 14 residues. Per the germline V gene, CDR1 is SEHNR and CDR2 is FQNEAQ (reference sequence). The V segment lost 6 bases and the J segment 5 bases; nucleotides outside the gene matches: 9. General study findings and limits: In its TCR sequencing and HLA analysis, the study acknowledged that the number of individuals was relatively small.

Concerning this clonotype itself: What it binds is unknown.

Treatment-naive patients with stable or active relapsing-remitting disease served as multiple sclerosis controls. TEMRA cells were FACS-enriched, with CD8+ and CD4+ T cells isolated negatively. It was with random hexamers that about 0.45 to 1 ug RNA was reverse transcribed. TCRdb reprocessed the immunoSEQ multiplex PCR reads with MiXCR, giving one entry per CDR3 protein. The sample contains 250,000 or so distinct CDR3 sequences, 93% of which appear only once. Sequencing was done on a sample of CD4+ T cells from PBMCs. The TCR originated in a human donor with multiple sclerosis. The J gene is TRBJ1-1, the V gene TRBV7-9; 7 nucleotides match TRBD1. CDR3 sequence reads: CASSLGQAVTEAFF. The DNA for the CDR3 is TGTGCCAGCAGTCTCGGACAGGCAGTAACTGAAGCTTTCTTT.